A selection of T cell receptor beta chains follows, all from one sample in a study of T cell responses to AZD1222 COVID-19 vaccine. Measured with immunoSEQ multiplex PCR; TCRdb has only the in-frame clones, and not every one. The sample records about 100,000 clones, 87% being singletons. Sample: peripheral blood, taken 28 days after the second AZD1222 dose. The receptors stem from an adult who received the AZD1222 COVID-19 vaccine. CDR3s include the opening cysteine and the closing phenylalanine or tryptophan. A D gene is named only where the DNA matches it firmly. Some rows mark clone size as missing; the rest say once, few, many or name a class of expanded clone.

cdr3_nt,cdr3_aa,clone_size,v_call,d_call,j_call,cdr3_length
TGTGCCAGCAGCGTAGAGGGACAGTTGACCGGGGAGCTGTTTTTT,CASSVEGQLTGELFF,NA,TRBV9,TRBD1,TRBJ2-2,15
TGTGCCAGCAGCCAAGAGGCTCACGAGCAGTACTTC,CASSQEAHEQYF,few,TRBV3-1/TRBV3-2,NA,TRBJ2-7,12
TGTGCCAGCAGTTTTTGGCAGGGTAACGACGAGCAGTACTTC,CASSFWQGNDEQYF,NA,TRBV28,NA,TRBJ2-7,14
TGTGCCAGTAGTATGGGGCTGGCCGCAGATACGCAGTATTTT,CASSMGLAADTQYF,NA,TRBV19,NA,TRBJ2-3,14
TGTGCCAGCAGCTCACAGGGGGGGACTGAAGCTTTCTTT,CASSSQGGTEAFF,NA,TRBV7-9,TRBD1,TRBJ1-1,13
TGTGCCAGCAGGTTATCCGCGAATACGCAGTATTTT,CASRLSANTQYF,NA,TRBV7-9,NA,TRBJ2-3,12
TGTGCCAGCAGCTTACCCCCCCAGGGCGAGCAGTACTTC,CASSLPPQGEQYF,NA,TRBV11-1,NA,TRBJ2-7,13
TGTGCCAGCTCACCAGGGACTAGCGGCCCTGAGCAGTTCTTC,CASSPGTSGPEQFF,NA,TRBV18,TRBD2,TRBJ2-1,14
TGTGCCAGCTACCCAGGTCAGGGAACCTATGGCTACACCTTC,CASYPGQGTYGYTF,once,TRBV6-5,NA,TRBJ1-2,14
TGTGCCAGCAGAGTAAGCATAAAGGTTGAAGCTTTCTTT,CASRVSIKVEAFF,NA,TRBV2,NA,TRBJ1-1,13
TGTGCCAGTGGACGGGCGGGTGAGACCCAGTACTTC,CASGRAGETQYF,NA,TRBV19,NA,TRBJ2-5,12
TGTGCCAGCAGCTCAGGGAGGACTGAAGCTTTCTTT,CASSSGRTEAFF,NA,TRBV28,NA,TRBJ1-1,12
TGCGCCAAGCAGCCGCCCACTGAAGCTTTCTTT,CAKQPPTEAFF,NA,TRBV5-1,NA,TRBJ1-1,11
TGTGCCAGCAGCTTAGTCTCAGGACTGCGCGAGACCCAGTACTTC,CASSLVSGLRETQYF,NA,TRBV11-2,NA,TRBJ2-5,15
TGTGCCAGCAGCTTGGGCCGCGGGGATACGCAGTATTTT,CASSLGRGDTQYF,NA,TRBV7-3,NA,TRBJ2-3,13
TGTGCCTGGAGTTTCAGGGGGTCGGGCAATCAGCCCCAGCATTTT,CAWSFRGSGNQPQHF,NA,TRBV30,TRBD1,TRBJ1-5,15
TGTGCCAGCAGCTTAGCGGCAGGGGGATTGAGGGAGACCCAGTACTTC,CASSLAAGGLRETQYF,NA,TRBV7-8,TRBD1,TRBJ2-5,16
TGTGCCAGCAGTTTAACGACTAGCGGGCGGAATGAGCAGTTCTTC,CASSLTTSGRNEQFF,NA,TRBV27,TRBD2,TRBJ2-1,15
TGTGCCAGCAGGCGGACCACGGTACCGTCCTACGAGCAGTACTTC,CASRRTTVPSYEQYF,NA,TRBV27,NA,TRBJ2-7,15
TGCAGCGTTGGGAGACTGGAGGGGAGCTACGAGCAGTACTTC,CSVGRLEGSYEQYF,NA,TRBV29-1,NA,TRBJ2-7,14
TGTGCCAGCAGTTTAAGCGGGCTAGCGGGAAACACAGATACGCAGTATTTT,CASSLSGLAGNTDTQYF,NA,TRBV28,TRBD2,TRBJ2-3,17
TGTGCCAGCAGCTTAGCTCGCGGTGCGGGGGGCCGGGAGACCCAGTACTTC,CASSLARGAGGRETQYF,NA,TRBV13,TRBD2,TRBJ2-5,17
TGTGCCAGCAGCCACCCCAGCCGGGAGCTGTTTTTT,CASSHPSRELFF,NA,TRBV5-8,NA,TRBJ2-2,12
TGTGCCAGCAGTTTATTACCTAGCGGGGACGGGGAGCTGTTTTTT,CASSLLPSGDGELFF,once,TRBV28,TRBD2,TRBJ2-2,15
TGTGCCAGCAGCTCCGGGCCCTTGGACACAGATACGCAGTATTTT,CASSSGPLDTDTQYF,NA,TRBV5-4,NA,TRBJ2-3,15
TGTGCCACCAGCAGGGACAGGGGGGACTATGGCTACACCTTC,CATSRDRGDYGYTF,NA,TRBV15,TRBD1,TRBJ1-2,14
TGTGCCAGCAGTCAAGCGAGAAGCTCCTACGAGCAGTACTTC,CASSQARSSYEQYF,NA,TRBV6-2/TRBV6-3,NA,TRBJ2-7,14
TGTGCCACCAGCGGACTTAACACCGGGGAGCTGTTTTTT,CATSGLNTGELFF,NA,TRBV24-1,NA,TRBJ2-2,13
TGTGCCAGCAGCCCCCGGGGGTACTACGAGCAGTACTTC,CASSPRGYYEQYF,NA,TRBV7-9,NA,TRBJ2-7,13
TGTGCCAGCCGGGGGACGCCCTCCTACGAGCAGTACTTC,CASRGTPSYEQYF,once,TRBV6-5,NA,TRBJ2-7,13
TGTGCCAGCAGCTTAGTGGCCGAAAAACTGTTTTTT,CASSLVAEKLFF,NA,TRBV7-9,NA,TRBJ1-4,12
TGCAGTGCCATAGCGTTAGATACGCAGTATTTT,CSAIALDTQYF,NA,TRBV20-1,NA,TRBJ2-3,11
TGTGCCAGCAGTTACTCGATGGGAGACAGACAAGAGACCCAGTACTTC,CASSYSMGDRQETQYF,NA,TRBV6-6,NA,TRBJ2-5,16
TGTGCCAGCAGCTTCGAGGGGGGCGAGCAGTACTTC,CASSFEGGEQYF,once,TRBV7-3,NA,TRBJ2-7,12
TGTGCCATCAAGTTAGCGGGAGAAGAGACCCAGTACTTC,CAIKLAGEETQYF,NA,TRBV10-3,TRBD2,TRBJ2-5,13
TGTGCCAGCAGGGACAGTGGGGGCTATGGCTACACCTTC,CASRDSGGYGYTF,NA,TRBV2,NA,TRBJ1-2,13
TGTGCCAGCAGTGGTCCCTGGGCAGATACGCAGTATTTT,CASSGPWADTQYF,NA,TRBV12-3/TRBV12-4,NA,TRBJ2-3,13
TGTGCCAGCAGTTTACCGGCTAGACCGGGGAGCTATGGCTACACCTTC,CASSLPARPGSYGYTF,NA,TRBV28,NA,TRBJ1-2,16
TGTGCCAGTAGTCCCGAGGAGTCCCGCACAGATACGCAGTATTTT,CASSPEESRTDTQYF,NA,TRBV19,NA,TRBJ2-3,15
TGCGCCAGCAGCTTGGGGGGGGTGGACTCACCCCTCCACTTT,CASSLGGVDSPLHF,NA,TRBV5-1,NA,TRBJ1-6,14
TGCGCCAGCAGCCAAGAGGGGGCCTATAATTCACCCCTCCACTTT,CASSQEGAYNSPLHF,NA,TRBV4-1,NA,TRBJ1-6,15
TGTGCCAGCAGCCAAGGGCCCCAGGGTGAGCAGTTCTTC,CASSQGPQGEQFF,NA,TRBV3-1/TRBV3-2,NA,TRBJ2-1,13
TGTGCCAGCAGTTTAACTTCTTATGCTGGGGCCAACGTCCTGACTTTC,CASSLTSYAGANVLTF,once,TRBV28,NA,TRBJ2-6,16
TGTGCCAGCAGCTTAGGGACAGGATACTCTGGAAACACCATATATTTT,CASSLGTGYSGNTIYF,few,TRBV11-2,TRBD1,TRBJ1-3,16
TGTGCCAGCAGTACCACTGGTGCGGGAAACACCATATATTTT,CASSTTGAGNTIYF,NA,TRBV6-6,NA,TRBJ1-3,14
TGTGCCAGCAGTCACACCCTGGGGAGATATAGCAATCAGCCCCAGCATTTT,CASSHTLGRYSNQPQHF,few,TRBV6-2/TRBV6-3,NA,TRBJ1-5,17
TGTGCCAGCAGCGCAGGGGTCGGCTCTGGAAACACCATATATTTT,CASSAGVGSGNTIYF,NA,TRBV5-4,NA,TRBJ1-3,15
TGTGGAATCTTACGGGGACAGTCCTCCTATAATTCACCCCTCCACTTT,CGILRGQSSYNSPLHF,once,TRBV30,TRBD1,TRBJ1-6,16
TGTGCCAGCAGCGCCCATAGCGGGGGGGCAGCGGACACGCAGTATTTT,CASSAHSGGAADTQYF,once,TRBV7-3,TRBD2,TRBJ2-3,16